Presented here are 13 T cell receptor beta chains from one specimen sequenced in a study of cytomegalovirus exposure and HLA in healthy donors. The PCR employed 60 Vbeta primers together with 13 Jbeta primers. Using immunoSEQ multiplex PCR, the repertoire was profiled, and TCRdb retains in-frame clones only, with some absent. The table has roughly 100,000 clones, around 72% seen once; the top ten hold roughly 6%. Sample: PBMCs. The receptors were gathered from a male donor in good health and CMV-seronegative.

The genes are TRBV11-3 and TRBJ2-3; a weak D match, TRBD1 (6 bases). CDR1 and CDR2 from the germline V gene are SGHNT and YENEEA. V was shortened by 1 base and J by 6 bases, with 20 bases between the two germline ends. This CDR3 contains 17 residues. The CDR3: CASSLGPRWGPGDTQYF. CDR3 nucleotides: TGTGCCAGCAGCTTAGGACCGCGTTGGGGGCCCGGGGATACGCAGTATTTT. Full variable domain (missing parts from reference TRBV11-3 and TRBJ2-3): EAGVVQSPRYKIIEKKQPVAFWCNPISGHNTLYWYLQNLGQGPELLIRYENEEAVDDSQLPKDRFSAERLKGVDSTLKIQPAELGDSAVYLCASSLGPRWGPGDTQYFGPGTRLTVL.

The V gene is TRBV27, the J gene TRBJ2-1; D possibly corresponds to TRBD2 (6 bases). There are 13 residues in the CDR3. The V gene lost 3 bases and the J gene lost 4 bases, with 7 bases spanning the gap. Germline CDR1 and CDR2: MNHEY and SMNVEV (reference sequence). In DNA form, the CDR3 reads TGTGCCAGCAGTTTCCGGGAGTACAATGAGCAGTTCTTC. This encodes CASSFREYNEQFF.

This chain connects TRBV10-1 to TRBJ2-1; the D gene is possibly TRBD2 (6 bases). V lost 2 bases and J lost 0, with 11 bases in between. Per germline, CDR1 WNHNN and CDR2 SYGVQD (reference sequence). The length of the CDR3 is 16 residues. CDR3 in DNA: TGCGCCAGCAGTGAGGAAATTAGCGGCTCCTACAATGAGCAGTTCTTC. Translating gives CASSEEISGSYNEQFF.

V gene TRBV27 combines with J gene TRBJ1-2, with 7 bases identical to TRBD1. The germline CDR1 and CDR2 sequences are MNHEY and SMNVEV (reference sequence). V lost 6 bases, J lost 2 bases, and 6 bases stayed unmatched. The CDR3 runs to 14 residues. The CDR3 DNA follows: TGTGCCAGCAGGTTTTCGACAGGGAACTATGGCTACACCTTC. Residues: CASRFSTGNYGYTF.

The chain links TRBV5-1 to TRBJ2-5; perhaps TRBD2 as D (6 bases). V lost 0 bases and J 5 bases, leaving 8 bases between the germline ends. The length of the CDR3 is 13 residues. Germline V gene lookup returns CDR1 SGHRS and CDR2 YFSETQ. The CDR3 bases are TGCGCCAGCAGCTTGGGGGCGGGGGAGACCCAGTACTTC. This translates into CASSLGAGETQYF.

This clone was seen more than once but under ten times. CDR3 protein: CASSYPREVNEQFF. CDR3 coding DNA: TGTGCCAGCAGTTATCCGCGGGAGGTGAATGAGCAGTTCTTC. The genes are TRBV6-5 and TRBJ2-1; TRBD2 aligns across 8 bases. The CDR3 contains 14 residues. The junction had 5 bases not matched to a gene; V was cut back by 3 bases and J by 7 bases. Germline V gives CDR1 MNHEY, CDR2 SVGAGI.

This chain links TRBV30 with TRBJ2-5, with D possibly TRBD1 on 7 matching bases. Trimming stripped 8 bases from V and 0 bases from J, with 19 bases between. Germline lookup yields CDR1 GTSNPN and CDR2 SVGIG (reference sequence). The CDR3 covers 15 residues. The CDR3, as DNA: TGTGCCCATAGTCCAGGGGGGTCGTACCAAGAGACCCAGTACTTC. It encodes CAHSPGGSYQETQYF.

The rearrangement uses TRBV29-1 and TRBJ2-7; D is uncertain. The ends were cut back, 1 base at V and 6 bases at J, with 13 bases in the middle. The CDR3 extends over 13 amino acids. Per germline, CDR1 SQVTM and CDR2 ANQGSEA. CDR3 loop: CSVEASAFGEQYF. The CDR3, as DNA: TGCAGCGTTGAAGCTAGTGCGTTCGGCGAGCAGTACTTC.

This chain links TRBV5-5 with TRBJ1-4; D ambiguous. V was clipped by 0 bases and J by 5 bases, with 5 bases between them. The CDR3 sequence is 13 residues long. Germline lookup yields CDR1 SGHKS and CDR2 YYEKEE (reference sequence). Written as DNA, the CDR3 is TGTGCCAGCAGCTTGGCTATAAATGAAAAACTGTTTTTT. Its translation: CASSLAINEKLFF.

The chain joins TRBV13 to TRBJ2-7, with TRBD1 matching 9 bases. CDR1 and CDR2 from the germline V gene are PRHDT and FYEKMQ (reference sequence). The junction had 4 bases not matched to a gene; V was cut back by 7 bases and J by 0 bases. This CDR3 has 14 residues. Written as DNA, the CDR3 is TGTGCCAGCACCCGGGACAGGGACTCCTACGAGCAGTACTTC. Translation gives CASTRDRDSYEQYF.

The chain is built from TRBV28 and TRBJ2-4, with TRBD2 matching 16 bases. The CDR3 runs to 17 residues. J lost 1 base, V lost 7 bases, and 4 bases had no gene match. Germline V gene sequence: CDR1 MDHEN, CDR2 SYDVKM. CDR3 coding DNA: TGTGCCAGCATCGGGACTAGCGGGAGGGGTGCCAAAAACATTCAGTACTTC. Encoded protein: CASIGTSGRGAKNIQYF.

This chain links TRBV19 with TRBJ2-5, with TRBD1 matching 10 bases. Judging by the DNA end, TRBJ2-7 fits better; the J call may be wrong. The germline V gene has CDR1 LNHDA and CDR2 SQIVND (reference sequence). The CDR3 consists of 15 residues. The CDR3 region is CASSARQGAVGEQYF. CDR3 in DNA: TGTGCCAGTAGTGCGAGACAGGGGGCGGTCGGCGAGCAGTACTTC.

The chain employs TRBV7-2 and TRBJ2-7; D is perhaps TRBD2 (7 bases). Germline CDR1 and CDR2: SGHTA and FQGNSA. Trimming pared 1 base from V and 4 bases from J, leaving 20 bases between. The CDR3 contains 17 residues. The CDR3 region is CASSLVGGRTVFYEQYF. In DNA form, the CDR3 reads TGTGCCAGCAGCTTAGTGGGGGGGCGAACGGTTTTTTACGAGCAGTACTTC.